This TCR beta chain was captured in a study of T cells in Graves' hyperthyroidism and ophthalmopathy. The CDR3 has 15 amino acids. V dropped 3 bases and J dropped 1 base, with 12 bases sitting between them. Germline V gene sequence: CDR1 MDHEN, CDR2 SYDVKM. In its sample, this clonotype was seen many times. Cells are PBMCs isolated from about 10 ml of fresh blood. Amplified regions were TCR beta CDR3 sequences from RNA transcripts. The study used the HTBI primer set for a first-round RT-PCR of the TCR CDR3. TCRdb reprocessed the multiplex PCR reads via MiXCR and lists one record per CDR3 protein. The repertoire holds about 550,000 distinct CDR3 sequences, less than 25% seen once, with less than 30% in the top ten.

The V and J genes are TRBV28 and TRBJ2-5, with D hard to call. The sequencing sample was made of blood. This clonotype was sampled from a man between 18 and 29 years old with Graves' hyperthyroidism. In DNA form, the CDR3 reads TGTGCCAGCAGTTTGTCCTTTGGGCCCCAAGAGACCCAGTACTTC. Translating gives CASSLSFGPQETQYF.